The clone carrying this TCR beta chain was observed a single time. This record comes from a study of blood T cell repertoires in COVID-19. The repertoire was sequenced with immunoSEQ multiplex PCR; TCRdb's copy has only in-frame clones and lacks some. Of about 370,000 clones in the sample, more than 70% were seen once. Sample: peripheral blood. The clonotype originates from a woman aged 25 to 45 with COVID-19, enrolled during active disease.

As DNA, the CDR3 is TGTGCCAGCAGCCAAGATGGGCGGCGGGAGGGCCCAGAGACCCAGTACTTC. Its protein product is CASSQDGRREGPETQYF. The chain has TRBV4-2 and TRBJ2-5, with 9 bases identical to TRBD2. Germline V gene data show CDR1 as LGHNA and CDR2 as YNFKEQ. CDR3 length equals 17 residues. The V and J ends lost 0 bases and 4 bases, in that order; junction bases with no gene match: 9.